These T cell receptor beta chains were read from a single sample in a study of shared clonotypes between healthy human individuals. Produced via immunoSEQ multiplex PCR; TCRdb's table is partial and in-frame only. This table has 2 million to 2.5 million clones, approximately 93% appearing once. The sequenced material came from naive CD4+ T cells from PBMCs. The receptor set was obtained from a man between 18 and 35 years old in good health. Some clones in this sample may be carry-over from other donors' samples. The CDR3 runs from the conserved cysteine through the conserved F or W. D genes are given only for firm matches. Clone size is given for some rows only: seen once, a few or many times, or a class if the clone is expanded.

V	size	D	J	DNA	CDR3
TRBV5-1	.	.	TRBJ1-4	TGCGCCAGCAGCTTGGCCGTAAGTGGAGGTCGGGAGGAAAAACTGTTTTTT	CASSLAVSGGREEKLFF
TRBV28	few	.	TRBJ1-1	TGTGCCAGCAGTTCATCCCGGCAGGGAAGTACTGAAGCTTTCTTT	CASSSSRQGSTEAFF
TRBV5-1	.	.	TRBJ2-7	TGCGCCAGCAGCTTGGGTCGGGGAATCGGCGAGCAGTACTTC	CASSLGRGIGEQYF
TRBV28	once	TRBD2	TRBJ2-1	TGTGCCAGCCGCGGGACTAGCGGATCTCAGGCCTACAATGAGCAGTTCTTC	CASRGTSGSQAYNEQFF
TRBV28	once	TRBD2	TRBJ2-2	TGTGCCAGCGGACTAGCGGGACTCACCGGGGAGCTGTTTTTT	CASGLAGLTGELFF
TRBV11-3	.	.	TRBJ2-7	TGTGCCAGCAGCTTTGGGACCTACGAGCAGTACTTC	CASSFGTYEQYF
TRBV5-1	.	TRBD1	TRBJ1-3	TGCGCCAGCAGCTCCAAGGGACAGGCCAACTCTGGAAACACCATATATTTT	CASSSKGQANSGNTIYF
TRBV11-2	.	TRBD1	TRBJ2-4	TGTGCCAGCAGCTTCGGACAGGGGAAAAACATTCAGTACTTC	CASSFGQGKNIQYF
TRBV30	.	.	TRBJ1-2	TGTGCCTGGAGTGTACCGGGTAGCAACTATGGCTACACCTTC	CAWSVPGSNYGYTF
TRBV29-1	once	.	TRBJ1-2	TGCAGCGTTGGTGGGTCAGAAGCTGGCTACACCTTC	CSVGGSEAGYTF
TRBV28	few	.	TRBJ1-1	TGTGCCAGCAGTTCCTTAACATGGAAAGCTTTCTTT	CASSSLTWKAFF
TRBV7-3	.	.	TRBJ1-6	TGTGCCAGCAGCCAAATTCCTTATTCACCCCTCCACTTT	CASSQIPYSPLHF
TRBV7-3	.	.	TRBJ1-2	TGTGCCAGCAGCTTAAGGTCAGGGGAGGGCTACACCTTC	CASSLRSGEGYTF
TRBV5-4	.	TRBD2	TRBJ2-2	TGTGCCAGCAGCTTGGGGACTAGCGGCAACACCGGGGAGCTGTTTTTT	CASSLGTSGNTGELFF
TRBV11-2	.	.	TRBJ1-1	TGTGCCAGCAGGGCCGCCGGGGACACTGAAGCTTTCTTT	CASRAAGDTEAFF
TRBV30	.	TRBD1	TRBJ1-1	TGTGCCTGGAGTGGGGACAGGTCGAACACTGAAGCTTTCTTT	CAWSGDRSNTEAFF
TRBV6-1	.	.	TRBJ1-2	TGTGCCAGCAGTGAACGTTCGGGTGGCTACACCTTC	CASSERSGGYTF
TRBV9	.	TRBD1	TRBJ2-1	TGTGCCAGCAGCGTTACCGGGACAGGGGCCTACAATGAGCAGTTCTTC	CASSVTGTGAYNEQFF
TRBV7-2	.	.	TRBJ1-4	TGTGCCAGCAGCCCCCGGTCGGGGACAACTAATGAAAAACTGTTTTTT	CASSPRSGTTNEKLFF
TRBV5-1	.	.	TRBJ1-5	TGCGCCAGCAGCTTGGGCGAAAGCAATCAGCCCCAGCATTTT	CASSLGESNQPQHF
TRBV7-9	.	TRBD1	TRBJ1-4	TGTGCCAGCAGGAGACAGGGCACTAATGAAAAACTGTTTTTT	CASRRQGTNEKLFF
TRBV5-1	.	TRBD1	TRBJ1-2	TGCGCCAGCAGCTCCATCACCTCAGGGGGTGGCTACACCTTC	CASSSITSGGGYTF
TRBV25-1	.	.	TRBJ1-4	TGTGCCAGCAGTGAACTCGAGGGGAAACTGTTTTTT	CASSELEGKLFF
TRBV5-6	.	.	TRBJ1-4	TGTGCCAGCAGCTCGGCGTCAACTAATGAAAAACTGTTTTTT	CASSSASTNEKLFF
TRBV28	.	.	TRBJ1-5	TGTGCCAGCAGGGTCCCGGCGGGGGCGAGGCAGCCCCAGCATTTT	CASRVPAGARQPQHF
TRBV28	.	.	TRBJ2-7	TGTGCCAGCAGTTTATTTGCAGGGGCGGCCTACGAGCAGTACTTC	CASSLFAGAAYEQYF
TRBV19	.	.	TRBJ2-1	TGTGCCAGTAGTATTTCGGCGGGAAGAGCACCCAATGAGCAGTTCTTC	CASSISAGRAPNEQFF
TRBV9	.	TRBD2	TRBJ2-3	TGTGCCAGCAGCGTAGAGGCTACTAGCGGTCTCGGAGATACGCAGTATTTT	CASSVEATSGLGDTQYF
TRBV28	.	TRBD2	TRBJ2-3	TGTGCCAGCAGCTCCCCGGGACTAGGGGCCACAGATACGCAGTATTTT	CASSSPGLGATDTQYF
TRBV19	.	TRBD1	TRBJ2-7	TGTGCCAGTAGTAAGGGGGACAGACCCTACGAGCAGTACTTC	CASSKGDRPYEQYF
TRBV6-5	.	.	TRBJ1-2	TGTGCCAGCACTCCGAGCAGCCACTATGGCTACACCTTC	CASTPSSHYGYTF
TRBV7-8	.	.	TRBJ2-1	TGTGCCAGCAGCCCACGGACTCGCTTCGATGAGCAGTTCTTC	CASSPRTRFDEQFF
TRBV2	.	.	TRBJ2-3	TGTGCCAGCAGTGACTCCGGCAGGGGCACAGATACGCAGTATTTT	CASSDSGRGTDTQYF
TRBV27	.	TRBD2	TRBJ2-1	TGTGCCAGCCGAGATCGCCCGGGACTAGCGGGAGGTGAGCAGTTCTTC	CASRDRPGLAGGEQFF
TRBV7-9	.	.	TRBJ1-5	TGTGCCAGCGGAGCCGGCAATCAGCCCCAGCATTTT	CASGAGNQPQHF